The next 26 T cell receptor beta chains were all read from a single sample in a study of blood T cell repertoires in COVID-19. Here immunoSEQ multiplex PCR was the method, and the copy in TCRdb shows in-frame clones only, minus some. The sample records around 98,000 clones, 87% being singletons. Source material: peripheral blood. The source is a man between 65 and 85 years old with acute or convalescent COVID-19.

The rearrangement joins TRBV20-1 to TRBJ1-1, with D possibly matching TRBD1 (6 bases). CDR1 and CDR2 from the germline V gene are DFQATT and SNEGSKA (reference sequence). The V gene lost 3 bases and the J gene lost 1 base, with 15 bases spanning the gap. CDR3 length: 15 amino acids. CDR3 protein: CSASIQGFGNTEAFF. CDR3 nucleotides: TGCAGTGCTAGTATACAGGGTTTTGGGAACACTGAAGCTTTCTTT.

This sequence joins TRBV9 and TRBJ2-1; D is unclear. Germline CDR1 SGDLS, CDR2 YYNGEE. The CDR3 consists of 14 residues. V was cut by 0 bases and J by 4 bases, with 8 bases left in between. CDR3 amino acids: CASSVELQYNEQFF. CDR3 nucleotides: TGTGCCAGCAGCGTAGAGTTACAATACAATGAGCAGTTCTTC. The whole variable domain, filled in from reference TRBV9 and TRBJ2-1, reads DSGVTQTPKHLITATGQRVTLRCSPRSGDLSVYWYQQSLDQGLQFLIQYYNGEERAKGNILERFSAQQFPDLHSELNLSSLELGDSALYFCASSVELQYNEQFFGPGTRLTVL.

V and J are TRBV14 and TRBJ2-7, with 8 positions matching TRBD1. Trimming at V came to 1 base and at J to 9 bases, leaving 5 bases not matched to a gene. The CDR3 covers 13 residues. Germline CDR1 and CDR2: SGHDN and FVKESK. In DNA form, the CDR3 reads TGTGCCAGCAGCCAAGCAGGACAGGGATCGCAGTACGTC. Translated, it gives CASSQAGQGSQYV.

The V and J genes are TRBV5-1 and TRBJ1-6; 10 bases map to TRBD1. This CDR3 is 14 amino acids long. Germline values: CDR1 SGHRS, CDR2 YFSETQ. With 2 bases clipped from V and 10 bases from J, the junction kept 3 bases outside the gene matches. CDR3 nucleotides: TGCGCCAGCAGCTTCGGGACAGGGGAGTCACCCCTCCACTTT. Its protein product is CASSFGTGESPLHF.

The V and J genes are TRBV21-1 and TRBJ1-1. TRBV21-1 is assigned pseudogene status. The CDR3 consists of 16 residues. Here the CDR3 reads CASSKGGEGRSTEAFF. The CDR3 DNA reads TGTGCCAGCAGCAAAGGAGGGGAGGGGAGGTCCACTGAAGCTTTCTTT.

The rearrangement links TRBV5-1 to TRBJ1-1, with D possibly matching TRBD1 (6 bases). There are 16 residues in the CDR3. Looked up from germline, CDR1 is SGHRS and CDR2 is YFSETQ. Trimming pared 0 bases from V and 9 bases from J, leaving 21 bases between. In nucleotides, the CDR3 is TGCGCCAGCAGCTTGGAATCTCATTCAACAGGGAACAAAGCTTTCTTT. As protein: CASSLESHSTGNKAFF.

V and J are TRBV19 and TRBJ2-7, with D uncertain. Per the germline V gene, CDR1 is LNHDA and CDR2 is SQIVND (reference sequence). Trimming stripped 3 bases from V and 4 bases from J, with 4 bases between. CDR3 length: 11 amino acids. CDR3 coding DNA: TGTGCCAGTAGTATCGGTTACGAGCAGTACTTC. Translation: CASSIGYEQYF.

CDR3 in amino acids: CASSERRLAYEQYV. The CDR3 DNA sequence: TGTGCCAGCAGTGAAAGGCGACTAGCCTACGAGCAGTACGTC. The V gene is TRBV6-1, the J gene TRBJ2-7; D is perhaps TRBD2 (6 bases). This CDR3 contains 14 residues. Deletions cut 2 bases from V and 2 bases from J, with 10 bases between. Germline V gene lookup returns CDR1 MNHNS and CDR2 SASEGT.

CDR3 in amino acids: CASSRTDNTEAFF. The CDR3, as DNA: TGTGCCAGCAGCCGGACAGATAACACTGAAGCTTTCTTT. J is TRBJ1-1 and V is TRBV12-3 or TRBV12-4; perhaps TRBD1 as D (6 bases). CDR3 length equals 13 residues. The V end lost 6 bases, the J end lost 2 bases, and 10 bases lay between the germline ends.

The chain links TRBV21-1 to TRBJ1-5. TRBV21-1 is designated a pseudogene. This CDR3 has 16 residues. The CDR3 is CASSNTGVVGNQPQHF. CDR3 coding DNA: TGTGCCAGCAGCAATACCGGGGTGGTGGGCAATCAGCCCCAGCATTTT.

A remark on this clone: This CDR3 is also generated by other DNA sequences in the sample. The chain uses TRBV5-1 and TRBJ2-5; D remains ambiguous. The germline V gene has CDR1 SGHRS and CDR2 YFSETQ. Between the trimmed V and J ends, which lost 4 bases and 5 bases, there was a span of 9 bases. This CDR3 contains 12 residues. CDR3 amino acids: CASSPSRETQYF. CDR3 nucleotide sequence: TGCGCCAGCAGCCCCTCCCGGGAGACCCAGTACTTC.

This rearrangement joins TRBV6-5 to TRBJ1-6, with 11 bases identical to TRBD1. Per germline, CDR1 MNHEY and CDR2 SVGAGI. V dropped 6 bases and J dropped 9; count of bases not matched to a gene: 7. The CDR3 contains 15 residues. The CDR3: CASSEGQGVGSPLHF. As DNA, the CDR3 is TGTGCCAGCAGCGAGGGACAGGGGGTTGGTTCACCCCTCCACTTT.

The chain is built from TRBV6-1 and TRBJ1-3; maybe TRBD1 (5 bases). Germline loops: CDR1 MNHNS, CDR2 SASEGT. The V and J ends lost 4 bases and 9 bases respectively, with 25 bases between them. CDR3 length equals 17 residues. CDR3 in amino acids: CASSAFSGTGLGGTIYF. As DNA, the CDR3 is TGTGCCAGCAGTGCCTTTTCCGGGACGGGGCTGGGGGGCACCATATATTTT.

This clone appeared a single time. The J gene is TRBJ1-2, the V gene TRBV6-6; D remains unclear. The CDR3 is 16 amino acids. Germline CDR1 and CDR2: MNHNY and SVGAGI (reference sequence). V dropped 3 bases and J dropped 0 bases, with 14 bases sitting between them. In nucleotides, the CDR3 is TGTGCCAGCAGTTATTGGCACCCGACTACTAACTATGGCTACACCTTC. Encoded protein: CASSYWHPTTNYGYTF.

This clone was recorded only once. The chain couples TRBV7-9 to TRBJ1-6; 10 bases are shared with TRBD1. Trimming took 1 base from V and 8 from J; bases not matched to a gene: 5. The CDR3 spans 16 residues. Germline values: CDR1 SEHNR, CDR2 FQNEAQ (reference sequence). For the CDR3, the DNA is TGTGCCAGCAGCTTAGGGGGACAGGGGCGGTATTCACCCCTCCACTTT. Its translation is CASSLGGQGRYSPLHF.

This chain uses TRBV5-1 with TRBJ1-2; the D is unclear. CDR1 SGHRS and CDR2 YFSETQ come from the germline V gene. The CDR3 spans 15 residues. V lost 1 base, J lost 2 bases, and 12 bases lay in between. In DNA, the CDR3 is TGCGCCAGCAGCTTGAATTTGGGCACCAACTATGGCTACACCTTC. It codes for CASSLNLGTNYGYTF.

The rearrangement joins TRBV19 to TRBJ1-3; 9 positions agree with TRBD1. Germline values: CDR1 LNHDA, CDR2 SQIVND (reference sequence). With 7 bases clipped from V and 0 bases from J, the junction kept 4 bases outside the gene matches. The CDR3 has 15 residues. The CDR3 sequence: CASKDRGGSGNTIYF. As DNA, the CDR3 is TGTGCCAGTAAAGACAGGGGGGGCTCTGGAAACACCATATATTTT.

The gene calls are TRBV2 and TRBJ1-1, with D possibly being TRBD1 (5 bases). Germline-derived CDR1 and CDR2 are SNHLY and FYNNEI. V was trimmed by 7 bases and J by 1 base, leaving 19 bases between them. The CDR3 is 16 amino acids. Here the CDR3 reads CASKGWATGKNTEAFF. CDR3 bases: TGTGCCAGCAAGGGGTGGGCCACCGGTAAGAACACTGAAGCTTTCTTT.

There are many counts of this clone. V gene TRBV6-2 or TRBV6-3 combines with J gene TRBJ1-1; TRBD1 matches 10 bases. From germline, CDR1 is MNHEY and CDR2 SVGEGT. This CDR3 contains 16 residues. The V gene end was trimmed by 6 bases and the J gene end by 5 bases; junction bases not matched to a gene: 12. The CDR3 spells CASSWEGGQGFTEAFF. CDR3 nucleotides: TGTGCCAGCAGCTGGGAAGGGGGACAGGGGTTTACTGAAGCTTTCTTT.

The chain links TRBV7-9 to TRBJ2-3; TRBD2 aligns across 11 bases. The CDR3 has 14 residues. Trimming at V came to 3 bases and at J to 5 bases, leaving 1 base not matched to a gene. Germline CDR1 is SEHNR and CDR2 is FQNEAQ (reference sequence). The CDR3 spells CASSFSGGGDTQYF. In nucleotides, the CDR3 is TGTGCCAGCAGCTTTAGCGGGGGGGGAGATACGCAGTATTTT.

The rearrangement links TRBV2 to TRBJ2-3; 7 nucleotides agree with TRBD1. V shed 3 bases, J shed 6 bases, and the junction held 6 bases outside the gene matches. Germline assignment: CDR1 SNHLY and CDR2 FYNNEI. The CDR3 is made up of 14 amino acids. DNA of the CDR3: TGTGCCAGCAGTGAGGGACAGCCATCCGATACGCAGTATTTT. This gives the protein CASSEGQPSDTQYF. The full variable domain, rest sourced from reference TRBV2 and TRBJ2-3, is EPEVTQTPSHQVTQMGQEVILRCVPISNHLYFYWYRQILGQKVEFLVSFYNNEISEKSEIFDDQFSVERPDGSNFTLKIRSTKLEDSAMYFCASSEGQPSDTQYFGPGTRLTVL.

The chain links TRBV4-1 to TRBJ1-5, with D perhaps matching TRBD1 (6 bases). V was clipped by 4 bases and J by 6 bases, with 22 bases between them. In germline, CDR1 is MGHRA, CDR2 YSYEKL. The CDR3 loop spans 17 amino acids. In DNA, the CDR3 is TGCGCCAGCAGCCCCCAAATGGGGCAGGGGCGCGGTCAGCCCCAGCATTTT. Translated: CASSPQMGQGRGQPQHF.

The chain couples TRBV30 to TRBJ1-4; TRBD1 is a possible D gene (5 bases). CDR1 GTSNPN and CDR2 SVGIG come from the germline V gene (reference sequence). CDR3 length: 14 amino acids. Trimming shortened V by 3 bases and J by 4 bases, and 12 bases separated the two germline ends. The CDR3 DNA is TGTGCCTGGAGCCGGGGGGGGTTTAATGAAAAACTGTTTTTT. Translated, it gives CAWSRGGFNEKLFF.

This chain joins TRBV19 and TRBJ1-6, with TRBD1 matching over 7 bases. The CDR3 has 14 residues. Germline V lookup: CDR1 LNHDA, CDR2 SQIVND (reference sequence). Trimming removed 5 bases from V and 8 bases from J; junction bases left unmatched: 6. In nucleotides, the CDR3 is TGTGCCAGTAGTGACAGGGTCGGGGATTCACCCCTCCACTTT. It yields the protein CASSDRVGDSPLHF.

The rearrangement links TRBV28 to TRBJ2-7; 9 bases are shared with TRBD1. CDR1 MDHEN and CDR2 SYDVKM come from the germline V gene. Germline trimming cut 5 bases from V and 5 bases from J; bases unmatched to any gene: 19. The CDR3 is 18 amino acids. The CDR3 sequence is CASSHPTGTGLIANEQYV. For the CDR3, the DNA is TGTGCCAGCAGTCACCCAACCGGGACAGGGCTTATCGCGAACGAGCAGTACGTC.

The chain has TRBV11-2 and TRBJ1-4, with 7 bases matching TRBD1. Germline values: CDR1 SGHAT, CDR2 FQNNGV. After removal of 1 base from V and 5 bases from J, the junction contained 4 bases not matched to a gene. The CDR3 contains 15 residues. The CDR3 protein is CASSLGGTANEKLFF. CDR3 DNA sequence: TGTGCCAGCAGCTTAGGCGGGACAGCGAATGAAAAACTGTTTTTT. Based on the CDR3 plus reference TRBV11-2 and TRBJ1-4, the full variable domain is EAGVAQSPRYKIIEKRQSVAFWCNPISGHATLYWYQQILGQGPKLLIQFQNNGVVDDSQLPKDRFSAERLKGVDSTLKIQPAKLEDSAVYLCASSLGGTANEKLFFGSGTQLSVL.